A selection of T cell receptor beta chains follows, all from one sample in a study of spatial heterogeneity in lung cancer. Each CDR3 protein is one row after TCRdb ran MiXCR on the 5' RACE reads. Of roughly 46,000 distinct CDR3 sequences listed, around 11% are singletons. The specimen was PBMCs, collected at surgery. These receptors were obtained from a female donor with early-stage non-small cell lung cancer. Both conserved end residues are trimmed from each CDR3.

j_call	v_call	cdr3_aa
TRBJ1-1	TRBV28	ASSGQGWTEAF
TRBJ2-7	TRBV20-1	SASSGRRSYEQY
TRBJ2-7	TRBV25-1	ASSGQGREQY
TRBJ1-4	TRBV20-1	SAESRGHPINEKLF
TRBJ1-5	TRBV18	ASSPLGQGDQPQH
TRBJ1-2	TRBV9	ASSSTSNYGYT
TRBJ2-7	TRBV6-5	ASRSTVRGREQY
TRBJ1-5	TRBV11-2	ASSLGFPSNQPQH
TRBJ1-6	TRBV27	ASHTGLIDNSPLH
TRBJ2-5	TRBV6-2/TRBV6-3	ASGEAGDQETQY
TRBJ2-1	TRBV20-1	SAASGTYNEQF
TRBJ2-5	TRBV19	ASSTGTRSSGETQY
TRBJ2-2	TRBV6-6	ASSYGRGGTGELF
TRBJ2-5	TRBV29-1	SVGDLGETQY
TRBJ1-5	TRBV27	ASAFRGMHQPQH
TRBJ1-5	TRBV6-5	ASSSEFNSNQPQH
TRBJ2-7	TRBV7-9	ASRDSLTYEQY
TRBJ1-2	TRBV12-3/TRBV12-4	ASTPPGGVGYGYT
TRBJ2-1	TRBV19	ASRLEGPNEQF
TRBJ1-3	TRBV5-5	ASSLITAGNTIY
TRBJ1-3	TRBV5-1	ASSAGQGSGNTIY
TRBJ1-1	TRBV15	ATSRDRFSTAF
TRBJ2-7	TRBV11-1	ASSVSGGRGPSYEQY
TRBJ1-4	TRBV29-1	SAARDGEKLF
TRBJ2-1	TRBV18	ASSPPSRRGLYNEQF
TRBJ2-3	TRBV4-1	ASSQGLLRDTDTQY
TRBJ1-2	TRBV6-1	ASSELDTRSNYGYT
TRBJ2-7	TRBV13	ATTRGIHSYEQY
TRBJ2-1	TRBV10-2	ASSRLGQGPNEQF
TRBJ2-5	TRBV5-1	ASSLAGGRQETQY
TRBJ2-7	TRBV7-2	ASSPLGQNNEQY
TRBJ1-4	TRBV9	ASSGGGIRTNEKLF
TRBJ1-1	TRBV20-1	SAPARGQGVTMNTEAF
TRBJ1-6	TRBV9	ASSVTDNNSPLH
TRBJ1-2	TRBV28	ASNRETPTYGYT
TRBJ1-1	TRBV30	AWLGQMNTEAF